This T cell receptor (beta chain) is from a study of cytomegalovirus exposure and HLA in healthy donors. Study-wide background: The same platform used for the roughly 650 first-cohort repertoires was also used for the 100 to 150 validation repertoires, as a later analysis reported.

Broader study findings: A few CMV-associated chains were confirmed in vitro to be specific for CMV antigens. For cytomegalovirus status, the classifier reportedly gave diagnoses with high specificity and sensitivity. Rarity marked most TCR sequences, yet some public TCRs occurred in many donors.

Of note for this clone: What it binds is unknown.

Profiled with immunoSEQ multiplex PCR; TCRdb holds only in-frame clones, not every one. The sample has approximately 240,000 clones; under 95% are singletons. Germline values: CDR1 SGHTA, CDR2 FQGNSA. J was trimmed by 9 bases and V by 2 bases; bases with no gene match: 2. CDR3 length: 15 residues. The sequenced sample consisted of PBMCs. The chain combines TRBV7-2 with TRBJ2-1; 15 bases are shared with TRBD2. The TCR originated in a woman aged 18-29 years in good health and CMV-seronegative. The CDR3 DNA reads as TGTGCCAGCAGCTTATCGGGACTAGCGGGAGGTGAGCAGTTCTTC. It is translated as CASSLSGLAGGEQFF.